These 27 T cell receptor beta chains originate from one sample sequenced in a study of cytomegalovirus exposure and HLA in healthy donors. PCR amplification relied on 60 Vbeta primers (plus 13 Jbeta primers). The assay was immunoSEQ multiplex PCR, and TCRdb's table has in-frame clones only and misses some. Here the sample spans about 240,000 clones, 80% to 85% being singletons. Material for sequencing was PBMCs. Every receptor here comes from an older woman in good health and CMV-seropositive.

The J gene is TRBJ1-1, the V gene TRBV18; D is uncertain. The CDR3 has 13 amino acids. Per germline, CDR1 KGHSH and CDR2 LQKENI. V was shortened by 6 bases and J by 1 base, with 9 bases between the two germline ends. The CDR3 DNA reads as TGTGCCAGCTCCCCTGCGTCGAACACTGAAGCTTTCTTT. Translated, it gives CASSPASNTEAFF. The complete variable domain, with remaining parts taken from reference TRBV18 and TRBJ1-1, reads NAGVMQNPRHLVRRRGQEARLRCSPMKGHSHVYWYRQLPEEGLKFMVYLQKENIIDESGMPKERFSAEFPKEGPSILRIQQVVRGDSAAYFCASSPASNTEAFFGQGTRLTVV.

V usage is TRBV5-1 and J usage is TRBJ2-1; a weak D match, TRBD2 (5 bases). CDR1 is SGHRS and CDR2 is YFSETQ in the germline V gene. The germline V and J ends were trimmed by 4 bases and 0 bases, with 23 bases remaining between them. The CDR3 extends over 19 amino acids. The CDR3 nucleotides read TGCGCCAGCAGCCACGATCCGGGAAGTTCACGGAGCTCCTACAATGAGCAGTTCTTC. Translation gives CASSHDPGSSRSSYNEQFF.

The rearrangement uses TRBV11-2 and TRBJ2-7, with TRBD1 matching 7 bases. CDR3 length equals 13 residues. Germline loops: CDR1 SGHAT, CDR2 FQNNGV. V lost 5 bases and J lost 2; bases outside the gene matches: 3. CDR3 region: CASSPGQAYEQYF. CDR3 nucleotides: TGTGCCAGCAGCCCCGGACAGGCCTACGAGCAGTACTTC.

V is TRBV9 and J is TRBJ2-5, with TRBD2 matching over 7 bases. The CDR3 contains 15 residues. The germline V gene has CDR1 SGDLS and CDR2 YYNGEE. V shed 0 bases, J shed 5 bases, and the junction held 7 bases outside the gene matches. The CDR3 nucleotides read TGTGCCAGCAGCGTAGCCCCCGGGGGGTGGGAGACCCAGTACTTC. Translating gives CASSVAPGGWETQYF.

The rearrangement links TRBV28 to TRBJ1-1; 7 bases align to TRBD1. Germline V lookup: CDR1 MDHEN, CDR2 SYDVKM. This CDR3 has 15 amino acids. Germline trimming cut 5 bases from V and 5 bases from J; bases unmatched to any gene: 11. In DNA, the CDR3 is TGTGCCAGCAGTACTCCGGGCCTCAGGGGGACTGAAGCTTTCTTT. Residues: CASSTPGLRGTEAFF.

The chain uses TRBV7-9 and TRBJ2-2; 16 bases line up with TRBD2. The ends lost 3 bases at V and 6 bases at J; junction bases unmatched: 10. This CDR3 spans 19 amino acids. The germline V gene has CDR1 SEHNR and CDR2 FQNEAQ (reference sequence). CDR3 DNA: TGTGCCAGCAGCTTTGGGACTAGCGGGAGGGCCTTCGGTTCCGGGGAGCTGTTTTTT. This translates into CASSFGTSGRAFGSGELFF.

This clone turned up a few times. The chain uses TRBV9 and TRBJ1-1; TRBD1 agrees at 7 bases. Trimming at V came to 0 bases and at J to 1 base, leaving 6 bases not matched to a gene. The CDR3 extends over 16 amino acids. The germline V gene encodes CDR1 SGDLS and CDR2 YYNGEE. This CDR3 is CASSVGIRGENTEAFF. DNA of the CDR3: TGTGCCAGCAGCGTAGGTATCAGGGGGGAGAACACTGAAGCTTTCTTT.

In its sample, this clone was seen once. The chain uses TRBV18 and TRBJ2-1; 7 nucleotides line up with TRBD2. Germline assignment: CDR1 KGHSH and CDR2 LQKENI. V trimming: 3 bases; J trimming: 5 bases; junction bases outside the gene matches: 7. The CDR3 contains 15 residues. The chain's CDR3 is CASSPGFREDNEQFF. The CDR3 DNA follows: TGTGCCAGCTCACCGGGTTTCCGGGAGGACAATGAGCAGTTCTTC.

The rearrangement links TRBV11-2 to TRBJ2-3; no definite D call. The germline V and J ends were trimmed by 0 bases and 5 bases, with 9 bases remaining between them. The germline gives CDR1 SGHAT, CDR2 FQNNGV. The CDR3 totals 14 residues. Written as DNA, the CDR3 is TGTGCCAGCAGCTTAGACAGGAATAGAGATACGCAGTATTTT. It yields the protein CASSLDRNRDTQYF. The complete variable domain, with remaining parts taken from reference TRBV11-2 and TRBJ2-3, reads EAGVAQSPRYKIIEKRQSVAFWCNPISGHATLYWYQQILGQGPKLLIQFQNNGVVDDSQLPKDRFSAERLKGVDSTLKIQPAKLEDSAVYLCASSLDRNRDTQYFGPGTRLTVL.

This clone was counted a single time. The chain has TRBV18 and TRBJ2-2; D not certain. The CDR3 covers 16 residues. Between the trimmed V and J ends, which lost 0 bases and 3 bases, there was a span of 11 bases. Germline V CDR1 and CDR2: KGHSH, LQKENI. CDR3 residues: CASSPPGLRDTGELFF. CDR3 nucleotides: TGTGCCAGCTCACCACCTGGCCTTCGGGACACCGGGGAGCTGTTTTTT.

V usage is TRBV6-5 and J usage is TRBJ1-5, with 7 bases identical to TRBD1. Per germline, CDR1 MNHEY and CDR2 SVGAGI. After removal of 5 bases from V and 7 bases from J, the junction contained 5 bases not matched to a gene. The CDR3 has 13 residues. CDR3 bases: TGTGCCAGCAGTAGGGGGCAAGGGCAGCCCCAGCATTTT. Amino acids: CASSRGQGQPQHF.

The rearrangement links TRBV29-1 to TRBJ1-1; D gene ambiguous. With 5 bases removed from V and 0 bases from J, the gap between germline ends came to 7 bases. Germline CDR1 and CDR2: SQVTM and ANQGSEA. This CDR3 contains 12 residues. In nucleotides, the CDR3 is TGCAGCGTTTCCGTTTTGAACACTGAAGCTTTCTTT. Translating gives CSVSVLNTEAFF.

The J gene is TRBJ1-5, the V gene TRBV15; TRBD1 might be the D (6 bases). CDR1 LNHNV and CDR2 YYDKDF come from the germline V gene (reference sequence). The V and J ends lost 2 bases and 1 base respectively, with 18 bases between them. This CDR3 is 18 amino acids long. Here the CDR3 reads CATSRTTHTGKSNQPQHF. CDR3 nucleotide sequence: TGTGCCACCAGCAGAACAACACACACAGGGAAAAGCAATCAGCCCCAGCATTTT.

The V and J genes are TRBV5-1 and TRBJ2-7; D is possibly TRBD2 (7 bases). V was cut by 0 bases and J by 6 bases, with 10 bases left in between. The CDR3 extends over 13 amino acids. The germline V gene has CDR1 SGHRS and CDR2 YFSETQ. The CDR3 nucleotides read TGCGCCAGCAGCTTGGCAGGGGAGGGCGAGCAGTACTTC. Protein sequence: CASSLAGEGEQYF. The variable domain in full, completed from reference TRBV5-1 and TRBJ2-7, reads KAGVTQTPRYLIKTRGQQVTLSCSPISGHRSVSWYQQTPGQGLQFLFEYFSETQRNKGNFPGRFSGRQFSNSRSEMNVSTLELGDSALYLCASSLAGEGEQYFGPGTRLTVT.

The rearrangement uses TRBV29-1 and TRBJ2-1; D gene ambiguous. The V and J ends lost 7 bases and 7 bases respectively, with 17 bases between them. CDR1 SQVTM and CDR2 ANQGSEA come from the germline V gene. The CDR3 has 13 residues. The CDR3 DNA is TGCAGCGCCCCGGTTCGACTCGGAAATGAGCAGTTCTTC. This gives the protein CSAPVRLGNEQFF.

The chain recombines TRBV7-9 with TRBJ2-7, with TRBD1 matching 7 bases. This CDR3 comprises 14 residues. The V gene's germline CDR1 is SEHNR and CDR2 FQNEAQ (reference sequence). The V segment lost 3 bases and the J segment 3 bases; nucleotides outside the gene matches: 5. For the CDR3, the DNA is TGTGCCAGCAGCTTTGGGGACAGATACTACGAGCAGTACTTC. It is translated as CASSFGDRYYEQYF.

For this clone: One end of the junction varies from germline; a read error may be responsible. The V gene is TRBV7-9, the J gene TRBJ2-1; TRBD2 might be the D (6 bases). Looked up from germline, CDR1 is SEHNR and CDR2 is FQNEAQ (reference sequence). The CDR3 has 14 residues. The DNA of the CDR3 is TGTGCCAGCAGCTCCCTTGCTAGCGCCCAGTTGAGGATCTTC. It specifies CASSSLASAQLRIF.

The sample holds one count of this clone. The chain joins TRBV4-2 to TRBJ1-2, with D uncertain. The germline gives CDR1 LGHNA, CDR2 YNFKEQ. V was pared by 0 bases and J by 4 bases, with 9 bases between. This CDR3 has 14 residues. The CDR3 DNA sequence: TGTGCCAGCAGCCAAGACGCCAGAACCTATGGCTACACCTTC. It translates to CASSQDARTYGYTF.

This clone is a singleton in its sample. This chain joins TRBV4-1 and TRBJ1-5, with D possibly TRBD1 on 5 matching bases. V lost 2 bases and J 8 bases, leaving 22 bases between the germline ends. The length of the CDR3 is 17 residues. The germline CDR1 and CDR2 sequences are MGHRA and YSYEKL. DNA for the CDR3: TGCGCCAGCAGCCAATTAGGAAGGTTGGGAGGGGAGAAGCCCCAGCATTTT. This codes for CASSQLGRLGGEKPQHF.

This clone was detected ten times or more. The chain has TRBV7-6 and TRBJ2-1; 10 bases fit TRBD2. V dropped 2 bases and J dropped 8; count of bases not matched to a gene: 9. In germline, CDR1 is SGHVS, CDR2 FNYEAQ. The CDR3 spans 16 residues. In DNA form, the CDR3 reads TGTGCCAGCAGCTTATGGGGGACTAGCGAGGGGGATGAGCAGTTCTTC. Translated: CASSLWGTSEGDEQFF.

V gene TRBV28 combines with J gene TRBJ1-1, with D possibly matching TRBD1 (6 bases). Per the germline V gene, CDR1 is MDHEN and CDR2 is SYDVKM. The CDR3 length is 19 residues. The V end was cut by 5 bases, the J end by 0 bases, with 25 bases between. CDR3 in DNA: TGTGCCAGCAGTCCAGGGGCGCAGACAGATTCACACATGAACACTGAAGCTTTCTTT. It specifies CASSPGAQTDSHMNTEAFF.

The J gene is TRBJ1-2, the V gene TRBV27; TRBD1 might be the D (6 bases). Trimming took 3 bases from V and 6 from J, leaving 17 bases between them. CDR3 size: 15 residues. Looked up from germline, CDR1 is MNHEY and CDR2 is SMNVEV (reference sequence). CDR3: CASSFGGGGGHGYTF. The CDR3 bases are TGTGCCAGCAGTTTCGGGGGAGGGGGAGGCCATGGCTACACCTTC.

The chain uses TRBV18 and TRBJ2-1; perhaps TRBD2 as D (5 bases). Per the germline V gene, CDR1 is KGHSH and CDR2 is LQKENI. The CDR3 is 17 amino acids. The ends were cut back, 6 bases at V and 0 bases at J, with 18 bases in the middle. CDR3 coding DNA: TGTGCCAGCTCCCAATTTGAGCGGAAGAGCTCCTACAATGAGCAGTTCTTC. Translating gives CASSQFERKSSYNEQFF.

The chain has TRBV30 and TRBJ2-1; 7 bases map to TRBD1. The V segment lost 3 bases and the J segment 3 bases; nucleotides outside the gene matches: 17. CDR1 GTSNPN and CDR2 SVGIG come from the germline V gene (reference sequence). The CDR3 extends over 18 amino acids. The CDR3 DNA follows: TGTGCCTGGAGGGAACAGGGGAGTGGGACCCTCAACTACAATGAGCAGTTCTTC. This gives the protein CAWREQGSGTLNYNEQFF.

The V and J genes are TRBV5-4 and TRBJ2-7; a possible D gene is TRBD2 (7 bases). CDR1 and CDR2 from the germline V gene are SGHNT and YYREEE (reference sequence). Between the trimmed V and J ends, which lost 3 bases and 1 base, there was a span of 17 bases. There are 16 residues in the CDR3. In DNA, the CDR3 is TGTGCCAGCAGCTCCCCCGCGGGGGCCTTTTCCTACGAGCAGTACTTC. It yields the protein CASSSPAGAFSYEQYF.

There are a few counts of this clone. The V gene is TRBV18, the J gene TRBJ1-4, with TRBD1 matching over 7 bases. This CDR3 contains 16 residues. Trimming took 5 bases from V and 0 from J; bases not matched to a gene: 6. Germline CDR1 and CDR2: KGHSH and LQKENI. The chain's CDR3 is CASSKGQAATNEKLFF. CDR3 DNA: TGTGCCAGCTCAAAAGGACAGGCTGCAACTAATGAAAAACTGTTTTTT.

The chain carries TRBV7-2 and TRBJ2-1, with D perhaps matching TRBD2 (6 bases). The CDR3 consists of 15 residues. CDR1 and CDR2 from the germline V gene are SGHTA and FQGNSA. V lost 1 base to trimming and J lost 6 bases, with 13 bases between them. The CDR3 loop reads CASSLEGLRANEQFF. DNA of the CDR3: TGTGCCAGCAGCTTAGAAGGACTACGAGCCAATGAGCAGTTCTTC.